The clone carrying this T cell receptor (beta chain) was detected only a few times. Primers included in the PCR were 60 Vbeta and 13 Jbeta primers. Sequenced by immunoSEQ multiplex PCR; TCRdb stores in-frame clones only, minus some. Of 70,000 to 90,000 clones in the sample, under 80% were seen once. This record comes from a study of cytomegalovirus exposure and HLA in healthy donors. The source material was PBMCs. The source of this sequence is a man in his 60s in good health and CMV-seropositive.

CDR3 sequence reads: CASSLRQEILADTQYF. CDR3 sequence (DNA): TGTGCCAGCAGCCTCAGACAGGAGATTTTGGCAGATACGCAGTATTTT. The chain combines TRBV9 with TRBJ2-3, with a weak D call TRBD1 (6 bases). V was shortened by 4 bases and J by 4 bases, with 19 bases between the two germline ends. Germline V CDR1 and CDR2: SGDLS, YYNGEE. The CDR3 totals 16 residues.